Below, 32 T cell receptor beta chains from the same sample are listed, as sequenced in a study of cytotoxic CD8 clonotypes in ibrutinib-treated CLL. The protocol was immunoSEQ multiplex PCR, while the TCRdb copy is restricted to in-frame clones and leaves out a portion. The data show 330,000 or so clones, with under 70% seen just once and roughly 6.7% held by the top ten. The specimen was PBMCs, collected after 36 months of ibrutinib treatment. The source of these receptors is a human donor with chronic lymphocytic leukemia.

V gene TRBV6-5 combines with J gene TRBJ2-7; 9 nucleotides line up with TRBD1. J lost 1 base, V lost 6 bases, and 7 bases had no gene match. The CDR3 covers 15 residues. Germline loops: CDR1 MNHEY, CDR2 SVGAGI. CDR3 nucleotide sequence: TGTGCCAGCAGCTATGGACAGGGGACATCCTACGAGCAGTACTTC. It codes for CASSYGQGTSYEQYF.

This chain links TRBV28 with TRBJ2-1; 8 bases align to TRBD2. This CDR3 spans 13 amino acids. With V trimmed by 6 bases and J by 15 bases, 13 bases remained unmatched. CDR1 and CDR2 from the germline V gene are MDHEN and SYDVKM. The DNA of the CDR3 is TGTGCCAGCAGCCCACCCGAGCGGGAGAAGCGGTTCTTC. This codes for CASSPPEREKRFF.

The V call is TRBV11-2, the J call TRBJ1-3; 8 bases fit TRBD1. Germline trimming cut 6 bases from V and 0 bases from J; bases unmatched to any gene: 7. This CDR3 region has 16 residues. Germline V lookup: CDR1 SGHAT, CDR2 FQNNGV. The CDR3 DNA reads TGTGCCAGCAGTCCGGGACAGGCCCTCTCTGGAAACACCATATATTTT. Amino acid sequence: CASSPGQALSGNTIYF.

The V call is TRBV18, the J call TRBJ1-5; 9 bases align to TRBD1. V shed 3 bases, J shed 6 bases, and the junction held 6 bases outside the gene matches. The CDR3 loop spans 15 amino acids. Germline CDR1 reads KGHSH; CDR2 reads LQKENI. DNA for the CDR3: TGTGCCAGCTCACCGGGACAGGGTCACGTTCAGCCCCAGCATTTT. Translating gives CASSPGQGHVQPQHF.

This clone was observed a few times. This chain joins TRBV25-1 and TRBJ1-1; TRBD1 might be the D (6 bases). Germline V gene sequence: CDR1 MGHDK, CDR2 SYGVNS. CDR3 length: 13 residues. V was cut by 8 bases and J by 5 bases, with 15 bases left in between. The CDR3 loop reads CASSGSGTTEAFF. The CDR3 DNA reads as TGTGCCAGCTCAGGGTCAGGGACAACTGAAGCTTTCTTT.

V usage is TRBV29-1 and J usage is TRBJ2-7, with D tentatively TRBD1 or TRBD2 (6 bases each). The ends were cut back, 0 bases at V and 7 bases at J, with 22 bases in the middle. Germline CDR1 reads SQVTM; CDR2 reads ANQGSEA. This CDR3 is built from 16 residues. CDR3 amino acids: CSVEDLTARGVWEQYF. Written as DNA, the CDR3 is TGCAGCGTTGAAGATCTTACGGCGAGGGGGGTCTGGGAGCAGTACTTC.

In its sample, this clone was seen a few times. V usage is TRBV4-1 and J usage is TRBJ2-7; TRBD2 matches 10 bases. Germline values: CDR1 MGHRA, CDR2 YSYEKL. J lost 0 bases, V lost 0 bases, and 11 bases had no gene match. This CDR3 comprises 19 residues. Here the CDR3 reads CASSQDSFRTSGSSYEQYF. CDR3 DNA sequence: TGCGCCAGCAGCCAAGATAGTTTTAGGACTAGCGGTAGCTCCTACGAGCAGTACTTC.

The chain joins TRBV19 to TRBJ2-7; TRBD2 is a possible D gene (5 bases). CDR3 length: 14 residues. Trimming pared 5 bases from V and 7 bases from J, leaving 18 bases between. Germline V gives CDR1 LNHDA, CDR2 SQIVND (reference sequence). CDR3 region: CASSPRTPVREQYF. The DNA of the CDR3 is TGTGCCAGTAGTCCCAGGACTCCTGTACGGGAGCAGTACTTC.

The J gene is TRBJ2-2, the V gene TRBV2; D perhaps matches TRBD2 (6 bases). This CDR3 has 14 residues. The ends were cut back, 7 bases at V and 0 bases at J, with 9 bases in the middle. The germline gives CDR1 SNHLY, CDR2 FYNNEI. The CDR3 is CASNRLANTGELFF. In DNA form, the CDR3 reads TGTGCCAGCAATAGACTAGCGAACACCGGGGAGCTGTTTTTT. The whole variable domain, remainder taken from reference TRBV2 and TRBJ2-2, is EPEVTQTPSHQVTQMGQEVILRCVPISNHLYFYWYRQILGQKVEFLVSFYNNEISEKSEIFDDQFSVERPDGSNFTLKIRSTKLEDSAMYFCASNRLANTGELFFGEGSRLTVL.

The chain has TRBV4-1 and TRBJ2-7; no clear D. The V and J ends lost 8 bases and 0 bases respectively, with 8 bases between them. Germline assignment: CDR1 MGHRA and CDR2 YSYEKL. CDR3 size: 12 residues. The CDR3 nucleotides are TGCGCCAGCCTACTGAGCTCCTACGAGCAGTACTTC. Translated: CASLLSSYEQYF.

The gene calls are TRBV15 and TRBJ1-5, with D possibly being TRBD1 (6 bases). The CDR3 length is 16 residues. Germline CDR1 reads LNHNV; CDR2 reads YYDKDF (reference sequence). V was pared by 5 bases and J by 6 bases, with 20 bases between. This CDR3 is CATSGRDPGESQPQHF. DNA of the CDR3: TGTGCCACCAGCGGCCGGGATCCAGGGGAAAGTCAGCCCCAGCATTTT. The variable domain in full, completed from reference TRBV15 and TRBJ1-5, reads DAMVIQNPRYQVTQFGKPVTLSCSQTLNHNVMYWYQQKSSQAPKLLFHYYDKDFNNEADTPDNFQSRRPNTSFCFLDIRSPGLGDTAMYLCATSGRDPGESQPQHFGDGTRLSIL.

V is TRBV6-5 and J is TRBJ2-1; tentative D call: TRBD1 (6 bases). Germline-derived CDR1 and CDR2 are MNHEY and SVGAGI. This CDR3 is 14 amino acids long. Between the trimmed V and J ends, which lost 4 bases and 8 bases, there was a span of 15 bases. CDR3 loop: CASSSFRGGDEQFF. Here the CDR3 DNA reads TGTGCCAGCAGTTCTTTCAGGGGTGGGGATGAGCAGTTCTTC.

The rearrangement links TRBV9 to TRBJ2-1, with D perhaps TRBD1 (5 bases). CDR1 and CDR2 (germline): SGDLS, YYNGEE. Trimming removed 3 bases at V and 4 bases at J, with 8 bases between. The CDR3 length is 13 residues. Here the CDR3 DNA reads TGTGCCAGCAGCGCAGGGAAATACAATGAGCAGTTCTTC. Residues: CASSAGKYNEQFF. The whole variable domain, remainder taken from reference TRBV9 and TRBJ2-1, is DSGVTQTPKHLITATGQRVTLRCSPRSGDLSVYWYQQSLDQGLQFLIQYYNGEERAKGNILERFSAQQFPDLHSELNLSSLELGDSALYFCASSAGKYNEQFFGPGTRLTVL.

The chain uses TRBV29-1 and TRBJ2-3; D is unclear. The germline V and J ends were trimmed by 8 bases and 8 bases, with 14 bases remaining between them. The CDR3 loop spans 11 amino acids. Germline V gives CDR1 SQVTM, CDR2 ANQGSEA. The CDR3, as DNA: TGCAGCCCTGCCAACGGCGGTACGCAGTATTTT. It specifies CSPANGGTQYF.

V and J are TRBV25-1 and TRBJ1-1; 8 bases fit TRBD1. J gave up 11 bases and V 7 bases, and 12 bases lay outside the gene matches. Looked up from germline, CDR1 is MGHDK and CDR2 is SYGVNS. This CDR3 has 13 residues. The CDR3 spells CASNTSPDRGAFF. As DNA, the CDR3 is TGTGCCAGCAACACCAGCCCCGACAGGGGCGCTTTCTTT.

The chain links TRBV5-1 to TRBJ1-4; possibly TRBD1 for D (5 bases). V dropped 0 bases and J dropped 6 bases, with 9 bases sitting between them. CDR3 size: 14 residues. Per germline, CDR1 SGHRS and CDR2 YFSETQ. The CDR3 loop is CASSLVGADEKLFF. As DNA, the CDR3 is TGCGCCAGCAGCTTGGTTGGGGCTGATGAAAAACTGTTTTTT.

The V gene is TRBV27, the J gene TRBJ1-2, with D maybe TRBD1 (5 bases). In germline, CDR1 is MNHEY, CDR2 SMNVEV (reference sequence). Trimming removed 3 bases at V and 3 bases at J, with 11 bases between. The CDR3 loop spans 14 amino acids. The CDR3 here is CASSLWGGHYGYTF. DNA of the CDR3: TGTGCCAGCAGTTTGTGGGGCGGACACTATGGCTACACCTTC.

The CDR3 sequence: CASSLVAGTSSLTQYF. The CDR3 nucleotides read TGTGCCAGCAGCTTAGTGGCGGGGACTAGCTCCTTGACCCAGTACTTC. The gene calls are TRBV11-2 and TRBJ2-5, with 9 bases matching TRBD2. The CDR3 covers 16 residues. The J segment lost 7 bases and the V segment lost 1 base, leaving 10 bases of the junction unmatched. Germline V lookup: CDR1 SGHAT, CDR2 FQNNGV.

The rearrangement uses TRBV7-3 and TRBJ2-2; tentative D call: TRBD2 (5 bases). V lost 3 bases to trimming and J lost 0 bases, with 5 bases between them. CDR1 SGHTA and CDR2 FQGTGA come from the germline V gene. This CDR3 comprises 14 residues. The CDR3 DNA reads TGTGCCAGCAGCTTCGGGGCGAACACCGGGGAGCTGTTTTTT. Protein: CASSFGANTGELFF.

This clone has a single count. This rearrangement joins TRBV28 to TRBJ2-4; 10 nucleotides line up with TRBD1. CDR3 length: 16 amino acids. CDR1 MDHEN and CDR2 SYDVKM come from the germline V gene. With 3 bases clipped from V and 4 bases from J, the junction kept 6 bases outside the gene matches. CDR3 DNA sequence: TGTGCCAGCAGTTTTGGGGGACAGGGGATTAAAAACATTCAGTACTTC. Translation: CASSFGGQGIKNIQYF.

The rearrangement links TRBV7-9 to TRBJ1-2, with TRBD1 matching over 8 bases. This CDR3 has 15 residues. J was trimmed by 4 bases and V by 3 bases; bases with no gene match: 7. Germline V gene lookup returns CDR1 SEHNR and CDR2 FQNEAQ (reference sequence). The CDR3 nucleotides are TGTGCCAGCAGCTTCAGGACAGGGCCGCCCTATGGCTACACCTTC. Its translation: CASSFRTGPPYGYTF.

The gene calls are TRBV28 and TRBJ2-5; 11 nucleotides align to TRBD1. The germline V gene encodes CDR1 MDHEN and CDR2 SYDVKM. The V segment lost 7 bases and the J segment 5 bases; nucleotides outside the gene matches: 9. This CDR3 contains 15 residues. The CDR3 is CASTPRTGGGETQYF. The CDR3, as DNA: TGTGCCAGCACCCCCCGGACAGGGGGCGGGGAGACCCAGTACTTC. Variable domain in full (rest from reference TRBV28 and TRBJ2-5): DVKVTQSSRYLVKRTGEKVFLECVQDMDHENMFWYRQDPGLGLRLIYFSYDVKMKEKGDIPEGYSVSREKKERFSLILESASTNQTSMYLCASTPRTGGGETQYFGPGTRLLVL.

The chain links TRBV7-8 to TRBJ1-1; D is unclear. The V gene lost 5 bases and the J gene lost 3 bases, with 16 bases spanning the gap. CDR3 size: 15 residues. The germline gives CDR1 SGHVS, CDR2 FQNEAQ. The CDR3 sequence: CASSPKPFGDTEAFF. The CDR3 DNA follows: TGTGCCAGCAGCCCCAAACCTTTCGGGGACACTGAAGCTTTCTTT.

The CDR3 nucleotides are TGTGCCAGCAGTTTTCCAGGGGGGGCTCTCCAAGAGACCCAGTACTTC. It encodes CASSFPGGALQETQYF. This chain uses TRBV2 with TRBJ2-5; D is possibly TRBD1 or TRBD2 (7 bases each). Germline CDR1 is SNHLY and CDR2 is FYNNEI. V lost 5 bases and J lost 1, with 17 bases in between. The CDR3 sequence is 16 residues long.

This clone was picked up one time. The chain employs TRBV23-1 and TRBJ2-6; tentatively, D is TRBD1 (6 bases). TRBV23-1 is noted as an ORF with a role that remains uncertain. V was cut by 3 bases and J by 0 bases, with 15 bases left in between. There are 18 residues in the CDR3. The CDR3 region is CASSHVGQRLSGANVLTF. CDR3 coding DNA: TGCGCCAGCAGTCATGTTGGACAGCGGCTCTCTGGGGCCAACGTCCTGACTTTC.

The genes are TRBV7-9 and TRBJ1-2, with D maybe TRBD1 (6 bases). This CDR3 region has 15 residues. V was pared by 2 bases and J by 0 bases, with 10 bases between. CDR1 and CDR2 from the germline V gene are SEHNR and FQNEAQ (reference sequence). CDR3 in DNA: TGTGCCAGCAGCTTAAAGGGGGGGCCTAACTATGGCTACACCTTC. This gives the protein CASSLKGGPNYGYTF.

J is TRBJ1-6 and V is TRBV4-1; D ambiguous. This CDR3 is built from 15 residues. Per the germline V gene, CDR1 is MGHRA and CDR2 is YSYEKL. The V end lost 7 bases, the J end lost 3 bases, and 13 bases lay between the germline ends. DNA for the CDR3: TGCGCCAGCACCAAGGGCCCGAACTATAATTCACCCCTCCACTTT. Protein: CASTKGPNYNSPLHF.

The V gene is TRBV10-3, the J gene TRBJ2-7, with 9 bases identical to TRBD1. The CDR3 is 14 residues long. CDR1 is ENHRY, CDR2 SYGVKD, per germline. The ends lost 4 bases at V and 12 bases at J; junction bases unmatched: 13. The CDR3 sequence: CAISARDREMVGYF. Here the CDR3 DNA reads TGTGCCATCAGTGCAAGGGACAGGGAAATGGTCGGGTACTTC.

The chain links TRBV2 to TRBJ1-2; D might be TRBD1 (5 bases). Germline V gene lookup returns CDR1 SNHLY and CDR2 FYNNEI. V lost 3 bases and J lost 5, with 7 bases in between. The CDR3 covers 12 residues. The CDR3 loop reads CASSEAGYGYTF. The CDR3 DNA reads TGTGCCAGCAGTGAGGCAGGGTATGGCTACACCTTC.

The chain recombines TRBV4-3 with TRBJ1-4; possible D gene TRBD1, 6 bases. Germline V CDR1 and CDR2: LGHNA, YSLEER. This CDR3 contains 17 residues. Trimming removed 0 bases at V and 4 bases at J, with 15 bases between. CDR3 DNA: TGCGCCAGCAGCCAAGATGACTCAGGGGAGCGTAATGAAAAACTGTTTTTT. Residues: CASSQDDSGERNEKLFF.

This clone was observed a few times. V usage is TRBV27 and J usage is TRBJ1-5; a possible D gene is TRBD1 (5 bases). V was clipped by 6 bases and J by 4 bases, with 22 bases between them. The germline V gene has CDR1 MNHEY and CDR2 SMNVEV (reference sequence). The CDR3 is 17 residues long. The CDR3 loop reads CASSPLGVPYSNQPQHF. In DNA form, the CDR3 reads TGTGCCAGCAGCCCACTAGGGGTCCCTTACTCGAATCAGCCCCAGCATTTT.

The V call is TRBV29-1, the J call TRBJ1-4, with 7 bases matching TRBD1. The CDR3 runs to 12 residues. CDR1 is SQVTM, CDR2 ANQGSEA, per germline. Trimming cost V 7 bases and J 5 bases; bases outside gene matches: 4. As DNA, the CDR3 is TGCAGCGGAAAGGGACAGAATGAAAAACTGTTTTTT. This encodes CSGKGQNEKLFF.